The rows below give T cell receptor beta chains drawn from one sample of a study of cytomegalovirus exposure and HLA in healthy donors. TCRdb's copy holds only in-frame clones and misses some; the assay was immunoSEQ multiplex PCR. Here the sample spans roughly 200,000 clones, 86% being singletons. Input material: PBMCs. Source of these receptors: a woman younger than 45 in good health and CMV-seronegative. CDR3s include the opening cysteine and the closing phenylalanine or tryptophan. The D gene is left open where the match is weak. A clone size is listed for some rows: how often the clone was seen (once, few, many), or a class if it is expanded.

abundance,v_gene,j_gene,d_gene,CDR3aa,CDR3nt
.,TRBV15,TRBJ2-7,TRBD1,CATSRGPRPGTGTYEQYF,TGTGCCACCAGCAGAGGCCCTCGTCCCGGGACAGGGACCTACGAGCAGTACTTC
.,TRBV6-1,TRBJ2-3,.,CASREGTHTQYF,TGTGCCAGCAGAGAGGGAACCCATACGCAGTATTTT
.,TRBV11-2,TRBJ2-7,.,CASSLDSRRVAEQYF,TGTGCCAGCAGCTTAGACTCCCGCAGGGTGGCCGAGCAGTACTTC
.,TRBV27,TRBJ2-7,TRBD2,CASSQPKAGTSGTYSSYEQYF,TGTGCCAGCAGTCAACCCAAAGCGGGGACTAGCGGGACCTATAGCTCCTACGAGCAGTACTTC
.,TRBV5-6,TRBJ2-3,.,CASSYRGSTDTQYF,TGTGCCAGCAGCTATCGGGGTAGCACAGATACGCAGTATTTT
.,TRBV6-5,TRBJ1-2,.,CASSSTRGGSYYGYTF,TGTGCCAGCAGTTCCACTCGGGGAGGCTCCTACTATGGCTACACCTTC
.,TRBV28,TRBJ2-4,TRBD1,CASSLTGDRNKNSQYF,TGTGCCAGCAGTTTGACAGGGGACAGGAACAAAAACAGTCAGTACTTC
.,TRBV2,TRBJ2-3,TRBD2,CASSAVAGEDTQYF,TGTGCCAGCAGTGCGGTAGCGGGGGAAGATACGCAGTATTTT
.,TRBV28,TRBJ1-5,TRBD1,CASRRTGVQPQHF,TGTGCCAGCAGGAGGACAGGGGTTCAGCCCCAGCATTTT
.,TRBV29-1,TRBJ2-7,.,CSVVTAGEQYF,TGCAGCGTTGTAACAGCCGGTGAGCAGTACTTC
.,TRBV19,TRBJ2-5,TRBD2,CASSISYVAGQETQYF,TGTGCCAGTAGTATCAGTTACGTAGCGGGGCAAGAGACCCAGTACTTC
.,TRBV6-4,TRBJ1-2,.,CASSDSYVGVGYTF,TGTGCCAGCAGTGACTCATACGTAGGGGTCGGCTACACCTTC
.,TRBV2,TRBJ2-1,.,CASSKRSGQNNEQFF,TGTGCCAGCAGCAAGAGATCAGGACAGAACAATGAGCAGTTCTTC
once,TRBV4-2,TRBJ2-1,TRBD1,CASSQEVLGQVLNEQFF,TGTGCCAGCAGCCAAGAGGTCCTGGGACAGGTCCTCAATGAGCAGTTCTTC
.,TRBV14,TRBJ2-1,.,CASSQDFDLSLNEQFF,TGTGCCAGCAGCCAAGACTTTGATCTATCCCTAAATGAGCAGTTCTTC
few,TRBV9,TRBJ1-3,.,CASSLAGGPGNTIYF,TGTGCCAGCAGCCTAGCGGGGGGCCCTGGAAACACCATATATTTT
.,TRBV27,TRBJ2-3,.,CASSLSAGWSTDTQYF,TGTGCCAGCAGTTTATCAGCAGGGTGGAGCACAGATACGCAGTATTTT
.,TRBV18,TRBJ2-5,.,CATGGALQETQYF,TGTGCCACCGGGGGAGCACTCCAAGAGACCCAGTACTTC
once,TRBV28,TRBJ2-7,TRBD2,CASSLPGAGGPYEQYF,TGTGCCAGCAGTTTACCTGGAGCGGGAGGGCCCTACGAGCAGTACTTC
.,TRBV2,TRBJ2-3,TRBD1,CASSLQGAGSTDTQYF,TGTGCCAGCAGTTTACAGGGGGCTGGGAGCACAGATACGCAGTATTTT
once,TRBV7-9,TRBJ2-5,.,CASSLPGGRETQYF,TGTGCCAGCAGCTTGCCAGGGGGGAGGGAGACCCAGTACTTC
.,TRBV6-5,TRBJ2-3,TRBD2,CASSYSAGVINTQYF,TGTGCCAGCAGTTACTCCGCGGGAGTTATTAATACGCAGTATTTT
.,TRBV5-1,TRBJ2-1,TRBD2,CASSLGDYQFF,TGCGCCAGCAGCTTGGGGGACTACCAGTTCTTC
once,TRBV4-2,TRBJ2-7,TRBD2,CASSPGELAGAGYEQYF,TGTGCCAGCAGCCCCGGGGAGCTAGCGGGAGCGGGATACGAGCAGTACTTC
.,TRBV25-1,TRBJ2-6,TRBD2,CASGGTTGANGLTF,TGTGCCAGCGGGGGGACTACTGGGGCCAACGGCCTGACTTTC
.,TRBV11-3,TRBJ2-2,TRBD2,CASRREGGAGTGELFF,TGTGCCAGCAGACGAGAGGGAGGGGCGGGCACCGGGGAGCTGTTTTTT
.,TRBV19,TRBJ1-5,.,CASSMASNQPQHF,TGTGCCAGTAGTATGGCTAGCAATCAGCCCCAGCATTTT
.,TRBV6-1,TRBJ2-1,TRBD2,CASRAGREGINEQFF,TGTGCCAGCAGAGCTGGGCGGGAGGGCATCAATGAGCAGTTCTTC
.,TRBV7-8,TRBJ1-1,.,CASRRLTGSGRAFF,TGTGCCAGCAGACGTCTAACAGGGTCGGGTCGAGCTTTCTTT
.,TRBV7-9,TRBJ1-5,.,CASSGQYSNQPQHF,TGTGCCAGCAGTGGACAGTATAGCAATCAGCCCCAGCATTTT
.,TRBV27,TRBJ1-5,.,CASRPTGGNQPQHF,TGTGCCAGCAGGCCCACGGGTGGCAATCAGCCCCAGCATTTT
.,TRBV6-5,TRBJ2-1,TRBD2,CASKRLASSYNEQFF,TGTGCCAGCAAGCGACTAGCGAGCTCCTACAATGAGCAGTTCTTC
.,TRBV28,TRBJ2-3,.,CASSRLRDTQYF,TGTGCCAGCAGTCGCCTCAGAGATACGCAGTATTTT
.,TRBV4-1,TRBJ1-5,TRBD1,CASSHGQGINQPQHF,TGCGCCAGCAGCCACGGACAGGGCATCAATCAGCCCCAGCATTTT
.,TRBV5-4,TRBJ2-1,TRBD2,CASSSGAGGYNEQFF,TGTGCCAGCAGCTCCGGGGCGGGAGGGTACAATGAGCAGTTCTTC
few,TRBV28,TRBJ2-3,TRBD1,CASTTLGTGPTDTQYF,TGTGCCAGCACCACCCTCGGGACAGGACCCACAGATACGCAGTATTTT
.,TRBV5-6,TRBJ2-5,TRBD1,CASSPLSTGVGTQYF,TGTGCCAGCAGCCCCCTCTCGACAGGGGTTGGGACCCAGTACTTC
.,TRBV28,TRBJ2-3,TRBD2,CASSPLLGAGGFSSTDTQYF,TGTGCCAGCAGTCCCCTATTGGGGGCGGGAGGGTTCTCTAGCACAGATACGCAGTATTTT
.,TRBV7-9,TRBJ1-1,TRBD1,CASSSQGAYEAFF,TGTGCCAGCAGCTCACAGGGGGCTTATGAAGCTTTCTTT
.,TRBV28,TRBJ2-7,TRBD2,CASSLSTSGLIYEQYF,TGTGCCAGCAGTTTAAGTACTAGCGGCTTGATCTACGAGCAGTACTTC
.,TRBV15,TRBJ2-5,TRBD2,CATSRDLIASGGSVTQYF,TGTGCCACCAGCAGAGACCTTATCGCTAGCGGGGGGTCAGTGACCCAGTACTTC
once,TRBV5-1,TRBJ2-7,.,CASSSGNHYEQYF,TGCGCCAGCAGCTCGGGAAACCACTACGAGCAGTACTTC
.,TRBV11-2,TRBJ2-3,TRBD2,CASSSGGDTQYF,TGTGCCAGCAGCTCGGGAGGGGATACGCAGTATTTT
once,TRBV7-2,TRBJ2-1,TRBD2,CASSPPSGRAIEQFF,TGTGCCAGCAGCCCCCCTAGCGGGAGGGCCATTGAGCAGTTCTTC
.,TRBV5-3,TRBJ1-2,TRBD1,CARSLRGQFYGYTF,TGTGCCAGAAGCTTGAGGGGACAGTTTTATGGCTACACCTTC
.,TRBV2,TRBJ2-3,TRBD2,CTGASGPRTDTQYF,TGTACCGGAGCTAGCGGGCCACGCACAGATACGCAGTATTTT
.,TRBV5-1,TRBJ2-5,.,CASSWAGGETQYF,TGCGCCAGCAGCTGGGCAGGAGGCGAGACCCAGTACTTC
.,TRBV14,TRBJ2-7,.,CASSLRHPREQYF,TGTGCCAGCAGTTTAAGACACCCTCGCGAGCAGTACTTC
once,TRBV5-1,TRBJ1-3,.,CASSLGRPGGNTIYF,TGCGCCAGCAGCTTGGGACGGCCAGGAGGAAACACCATATATTTT
.,TRBV28,TRBJ2-7,TRBD2,CASSPPGTTNYEQYF,TGTGCCAGCAGTCCCCCCGGGACTACAAACTACGAGCAGTACTTC
.,TRBV19,TRBJ2-2,TRBD2,CASSSGLAEASYTGELFF,TGTGCCAGTAGTTCAGGCCTAGCGGAGGCCTCGTACACCGGGGAGCTGTTTTTT